These 5 T cell receptor beta chains originate from one sample sequenced in a study of somatic mutations in cytotoxic T cells in rheumatoid arthritis. Sequenced by immunoSEQ multiplex PCR; TCRdb stores in-frame clones only, minus some. Seen here are roughly 20,000 clones, about four fifths observed once, and the top ten hold 10% to 12%. Sequenced: CD8+ T cells sorted from blood. Source of these receptors: an adult with rheumatoid arthritis.

V gene TRBV10-1 combines with J gene TRBJ2-6; D possibly corresponds to TRBD2 (6 bases). The CDR3 covers 19 residues. V lost 0 bases and J 3 bases, leaving 18 bases between the germline ends. Per germline, CDR1 WNHNN and CDR2 SYGVQD (reference sequence). DNA for the CDR3: TGCGCCAGCAGTGAGTCGTCGGAGGGGCGATGGTTTGGGGCCAACGTCCTGACTTTC. Its protein is CASSESSEGRWFGANVLTF.

The gene calls are TRBV6-5 and TRBJ1-3; D remains ambiguous. Germline values: CDR1 MNHEY, CDR2 SVGAGI. The CDR3 has 15 amino acids. Trimming removed 0 bases at V and 2 bases at J, with 8 bases between. The CDR3 loop is CASSYSGNAGNTIYF. CDR3 nucleotides: TGTGCCAGCAGTTACTCAGGGAACGCTGGAAACACCATATATTTT.

This clone was counted only a few times. V usage is TRBV27 and J usage is TRBJ2-2; no clear D gene. Deletions cut 3 bases from V and 1 base from J, with 12 bases between. This CDR3 spans 16 amino acids. CDR1 and CDR2 from the germline V gene are MNHEY and SMNVEV (reference sequence). Here the CDR3 DNA reads TGTGCCAGCAGTTTTATCTCTTTTGAGAACACCGGGGAGCTGTTTTTT. It encodes CASSFISFENTGELFF.

This clone was seen a single time. The chain links TRBV11-1 to TRBJ2-7; D unresolved. Germline-derived CDR1 and CDR2 are SGHAT and FQDESV (reference sequence). Trimming stripped 3 bases from V and 3 bases from J, with 9 bases between. This CDR3 region has 13 residues. CDR3 residues: CASSLAADYEQYF. The CDR3 nucleotides read TGTGCCAGCAGCTTGGCAGCAGACTACGAGCAGTACTTC.

This clone is a singleton in its sample. The chain employs TRBV4-1 and TRBJ2-1; 7 bases agree with TRBD2. Trimming removed 2 bases from V and 4 bases from J; junction bases left unmatched: 5. Germline V gene sequence: CDR1 MGHRA, CDR2 YSYEKL. The CDR3 has 15 residues. The CDR3 region is CASSQTASGYNEQFF. DNA for the CDR3: TGCGCCAGCAGCCAAACCGCTAGCGGTTACAATGAGCAGTTCTTC.